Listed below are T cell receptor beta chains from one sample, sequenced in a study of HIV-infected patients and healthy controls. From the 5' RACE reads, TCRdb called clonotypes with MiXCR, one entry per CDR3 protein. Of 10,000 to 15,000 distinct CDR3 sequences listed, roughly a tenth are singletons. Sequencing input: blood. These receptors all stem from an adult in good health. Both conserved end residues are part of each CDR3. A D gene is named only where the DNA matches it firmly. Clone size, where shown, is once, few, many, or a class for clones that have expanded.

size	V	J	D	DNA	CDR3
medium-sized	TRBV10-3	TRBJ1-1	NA	TGTGCCATCAGTGAGGAGAACACTGAAGCTTTCTTT	CAISEENTEAFF
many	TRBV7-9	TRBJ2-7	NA	TGTGCCAGCAGCTTAGGGGGTGGTTCCGAGCAGTACTTC	CASSLGGGSEQYF
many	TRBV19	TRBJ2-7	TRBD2	TGTGCCAGTAGTGCCGGGACTAGCGCGGTCTCCTACGAGCAGTACTTC	CASSAGTSAVSYEQYF
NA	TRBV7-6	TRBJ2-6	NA	TGTGCCAGCAGCTTAGCCGAAGCGGGCGTCCTGACTTTC	CASSLAEAGVLTF
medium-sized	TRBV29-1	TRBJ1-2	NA	TGCAGCGTTGAAGTGGCACATGGTGTGATGTATGGCTACACCTTC	CSVEVAHGVMYGYTF
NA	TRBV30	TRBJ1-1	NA	TGTGCCTGGAGTGGGGGGTTCGGCCACAGTATGATGAGTGAAGCTTTCTTT	CAWSGGFGHSMMSEAFF
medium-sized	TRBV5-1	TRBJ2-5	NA	TGCGCCAGCAGCTTTAAAGAGACCCAGTACTTC	CASSFKETQYF
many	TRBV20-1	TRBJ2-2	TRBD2	TGCAGTGCTAGAGATAGCGGGAGCCGTAATGGGGAGCTGTTTTTT	CSARDSGSRNGELFF
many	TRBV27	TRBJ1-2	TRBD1	TGTGCCAGCAGTTTCACGGGACAGGGGGCGCGCGGCTACACCTTC	CASSFTGQGARGYTF
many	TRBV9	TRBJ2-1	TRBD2	TGTGCCAGCAGCCCAGGGCTAGCGGATTTGGGTGAGCAGTTCTTC	CASSPGLADLGEQFF
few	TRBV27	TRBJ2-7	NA	TGTGCCAGCGGGAGGCTACTCTACGAGCAGTACTTC	CASGRLLYEQYF
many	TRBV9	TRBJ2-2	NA	TGTGCCAGCAGCGTAGGCATCACTAGCTCTTTATCGGCCGGGGAGCTGTTTTTT	CASSVGITSSLSAGELFF
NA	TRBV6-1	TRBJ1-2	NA	TGTGCCAGCAGTGAAGCGCTGTCCCTCCCCTATGGCTACACCTTC	CASSEALSLPYGYTF
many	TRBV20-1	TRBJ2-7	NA	TGCAGTGCCCGATCGGGTGAATCCTACGAGCAGTACTTC	CSARSGESYEQYF
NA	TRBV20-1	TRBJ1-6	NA	TGCAGTGCTAGACAACCCGATTCACCCCTCCACTTT	CSARQPDSPLHF
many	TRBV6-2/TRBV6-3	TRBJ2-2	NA	TGTGCCAGCAGTTACCTGCAGGGGAAGACCGGGGAGCTGTTTTTT	CASSYLQGKTGELFF
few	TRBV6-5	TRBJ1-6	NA	TGTGCCAGCAGTGGACAGTTAAATTCACCCCTCCACTTT	CASSGQLNSPLHF
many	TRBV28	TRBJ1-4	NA	TGTGCCAGCAGTTCCTCCTCGACAGTGTGGGGTGGAGAAAAACTGTTTTTT	CASSSSSTVWGGEKLFF
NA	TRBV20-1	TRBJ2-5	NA	TGCAGTGCTAGAGGGGGCGGGCTCAAGACCCAGTACTTC	CSARGGGLKTQYF
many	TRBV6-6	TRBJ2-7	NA	TGTGCCAGTCACTCGACCAAGGGGGGCACCTACGAGCAGTACTTC	CASHSTKGGTYEQYF
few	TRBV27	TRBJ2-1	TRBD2	TGTGCCAGCAGTTTATGGGCTAGCGGGGTCGTTTACAATGAGCAGTTCTTC	CASSLWASGVVYNEQFF
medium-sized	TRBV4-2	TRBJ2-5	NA	TGTGCCAGCAGCCAAGGAGGAGAGGTACGAGAGACCCAGTACTTC	CASSQGGEVRETQYF
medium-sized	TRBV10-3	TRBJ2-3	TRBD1	TGTGCCATCACGAGGGGACAGGGAACAGATACGCAGTATTTT	CAITRGQGTDTQYF
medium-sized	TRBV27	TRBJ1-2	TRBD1	TGTGCCAGCAGTTCCCGACAGGGGCTTGGCTACACCTTC	CASSSRQGLGYTF
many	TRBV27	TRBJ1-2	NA	TGTGCCAGCAGTCCCAGCCTGATCTATGGCTACACCTTC	CASSPSLIYGYTF
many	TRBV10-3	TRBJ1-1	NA	TGTGCCATCAGTGAGCCCGGAGGGGTAAACACTGAAGCTTTCTTT	CAISEPGGVNTEAFF
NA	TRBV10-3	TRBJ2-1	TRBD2	TGTGCCATCAGAGTTTCGGTGGGAGGGCCAGGAGATGAGCAGTTCTTC	CAIRVSVGGPGDEQFF
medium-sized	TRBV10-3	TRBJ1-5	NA	TGTGCCATCAGTGAAAGTGGGAATCAGCCCCAGCATTTT	CAISESGNQPQHF
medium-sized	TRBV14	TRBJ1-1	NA	TGTGCCAGCAGCCAGCAGATGAACACTGAAGCTTTCTTT	CASSQQMNTEAFF
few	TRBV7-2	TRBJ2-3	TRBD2	TGTGCCAGCAGCTTAGGACTAGCGGGGACAGATACGCAGTATTTT	CASSLGLAGTDTQYF
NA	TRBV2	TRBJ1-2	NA	TGTGCCAGCAGTGAACACAGCCATGGCTACACCTTC	CASSEHSHGYTF
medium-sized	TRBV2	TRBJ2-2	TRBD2	TGTGCCAGCAGTCGACTAGCGGGAGGGACCGGGGAGCTGTTTTTT	CASSRLAGGTGELFF
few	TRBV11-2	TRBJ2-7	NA	TGTGCCAGCAGCTTAGAACGCAGGGCCTCCTACGAGCAGTACTTC	CASSLERRASYEQYF
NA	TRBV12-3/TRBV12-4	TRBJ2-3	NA	TGTGCCAGCAGTTTAGTTCTGGGTGGGGCCCCAGATACGCAGTATTTT	CASSLVLGGAPDTQYF
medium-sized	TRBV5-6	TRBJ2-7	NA	TGTGCCAGCAGCTTGGATCTGGCCAGCCAGCACTTC	CASSLDLASQHF
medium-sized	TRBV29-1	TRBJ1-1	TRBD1	TGCAGCGTGCCGTCCGACAGGGTAGCAACTGAAGCTTTCTTT	CSVPSDRVATEAFF
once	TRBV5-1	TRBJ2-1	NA	TGCGCCAGCAGCCATCAAGGACAGTCCCTCTACAATGAGCAGTTCTTC	CASSHQGQSLYNEQFF
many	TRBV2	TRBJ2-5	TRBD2	TGTGCCAGCAGCCTTTGGACTAGCGGGAGTGGGAAAGAGACCCAGTACTTC	CASSLWTSGSGKETQYF
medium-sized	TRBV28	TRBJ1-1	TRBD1	TGTGCCAGCAGTCTCCTCGGGTCTTGGGACAGGATGGCTTTCTTT	CASSLLGSWDRMAFF
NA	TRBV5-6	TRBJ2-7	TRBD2	TGTGCCAGCAGCCTCCGCCGGGGGGAACGGTCGGAGCAGTACTTC	CASSLRRGERSEQYF
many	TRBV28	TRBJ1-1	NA	TGTGCCAGCAGTTTGGGGCGGGCCCCCTTCACTGAAGCTTTCTTT	CASSLGRAPFTEAFF
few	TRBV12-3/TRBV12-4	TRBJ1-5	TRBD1	TGTGCCAGCAGCCCCCGGGAAGGGGGCGCGGGAAAGCCCCAGCATTTT	CASSPREGGAGKPQHF